Listed here are 7 T cell receptor beta chains from one sample, sequenced in a study of blood T cell repertoires in COVID-19 (dated by TCRdb to the early 2020s). Libraries came from the immunoSEQ multiplex PCR assay. Sourced from immuneACCESS, this table was stored by TCRdb with only in-frame sequences that have V and J called. A share of the clones is absent; for the studies checked, an unresolved V gene accounts for under half, and the remainder has no known explanation. This sample lists about 300,000 clones; more than 80% were detected once. Of the sample, roughly 1.1% falls within the top ten clones. What was sequenced was PBMCs or T cells enriched from blood (not recorded which). Receptor source: a woman under 40 who had recovered from COVID-19.

This clone was detected a few times. The rearrangement joins TRBV6-5 to TRBJ2-7; 8 bases fit TRBD1. This CDR3 spans 11 amino acids. J lost 5 bases, V lost 6 bases, and 0 bases had no gene match. The germline gives CDR1 MNHEY, CDR2 SVGAGI. The CDR3: CASRQGDEQYF. The CDR3, as DNA: TGTGCCAGCAGACAGGGGGACGAGCAGTACTTC.

The V and J genes are TRBV19 and TRBJ2-1; TRBD1 is a possible D gene (6 bases). CDR3 size: 14 residues. Germline-derived CDR1 and CDR2 are LNHDA and SQIVND (reference sequence). The V gene lost 3 bases and the J gene lost 9 bases, with 15 bases spanning the gap. The CDR3: CASSIYPLGGEQFF. CDR3 DNA sequence: TGTGCCAGTAGTATCTACCCTCTAGGGGGTGAGCAGTTCTTC. The full variable domain, completed using reference TRBV19 and TRBJ2-1, is DGGITQSPKYLFRKEGQNVTLSCEQNLNHDAMYWYRQDPGQGLRLIYYSQIVNDFQKGDIAEGYSVSREKKESFPLTVTSAQKNPTAFYLCASSIYPLGGEQFFGPGTRLTVL.

The rearrangement uses TRBV2 and TRBJ1-5; D gene ambiguous. Trimming shortened V by 7 bases and J by 3 bases, and 13 bases separated the two germline ends. Germline V gene lookup returns CDR1 SNHLY and CDR2 FYNNEI. The CDR3 covers 14 residues. The CDR3 loop reads CASTPDGDNQPQHF. Here the CDR3 DNA reads TGTGCCAGCACCCCGGACGGGGACAATCAGCCCCAGCATTTT.

The chain links TRBV7-2 to TRBJ2-3; maybe TRBD2 (6 bases). This CDR3 is 14 amino acids long. CDR1 and CDR2 from the germline V gene are SGHTA and FQGNSA. V was shortened by 5 bases and J by 0 bases, with 9 bases between the two germline ends. This CDR3 reads CASSGTFSTDTQYF. The CDR3 DNA reads as TGTGCCAGCAGCGGGACTTTTAGCACAGATACGCAGTATTTT.

The chain is built from TRBV6-5 and TRBJ1-2; D gene uncertain. CDR3 size: 16 residues. Trimming took off 0 bases at V and 3 bases at J, with 14 bases between the two ends. Germline V gives CDR1 MNHEY, CDR2 SVGAGI. The chain's CDR3 is CASSYSMGSTHYGYTF. CDR3 sequence (DNA): TGTGCCAGCAGTTACTCGATGGGCTCGACCCACTATGGCTACACCTTC.

The gene calls are TRBV5-1 and TRBJ1-1, with 8 bases that match TRBD1. Germline loops: CDR1 SGHRS, CDR2 YFSETQ. The CDR3 covers 15 residues. V shed 2 bases and J 1 base; nucleotides not matched to a gene: 4. In nucleotides, the CDR3 is TGCGCCAGCAGCTTTTCCGGGACAGGGAACACTGAAGCTTTCTTT. This translates into CASSFSGTGNTEAFF.

The chain has TRBV10-3 and TRBJ1-5; D possibly corresponds to TRBD1 (5 bases). The CDR3 sequence is 14 residues long. Germline V gene sequence: CDR1 ENHRY, CDR2 SYGVKD. The germline V and J ends were trimmed by 3 bases and 6 bases, with 12 bases remaining between them. CDR3: CAISDFQGGQPQHF. In DNA form, the CDR3 reads TGTGCCATCAGTGATTTCCAGGGCGGTCAGCCCCAGCATTTT.